This T cell receptor beta chain was observed in a study of high-grade serous ovarian cancer treatment subgroups. Generated by immunoSEQ multiplex PCR, the TCRdb table keeps only in-frame clones and is missing some. The data hold about 8,800 clones, with more than 70% observed a single time. A remark on this clone: Its antigen is not identified.

Germline CDR1 LGHNA, CDR2 YSLEER. Trimming shortened V by 0 bases and J by 6 bases, and 15 bases separated the two germline ends. The CDR3 has 16 amino acids. Tumor samples were taken before definitive surgery or chemotherapy. Study results and caveats: Repertoire similarity ranged roughly 0.1 to 0.85 between tumors of one patient.

This receptor was taken from a human donor with high-grade serous ovarian cancer. Sample: tumor tissue. V is TRBV4-3 and J is TRBJ2-1, with D possibly TRBD2 on 5 matching bases. The CDR3 bases are TGCGCCAGCAGCCAAGATAGACTACTCGGGCTCAATGAGCAGTTCTTC. Translation gives CASSQDRLLGLNEQFF.